Listed below are T cell receptor beta chains from one sample, sequenced in a study of blood T cell repertoires in COVID-19. Libraries were prepared by immunoSEQ multiplex PCR; TCRdb keeps only in-frame clonotypes and omits some of them. Of a few hundred thousand clones listed, roughly 90% are singletons. The material sequenced was peripheral blood. These receptors were taken from a woman in her sixties or seventies with COVID-19, enrolled during active disease. Each CDR3 is given with its conserved first and last residue. A D gene is named only where the DNA matches it firmly. Not every row has a clone size; where given, it reads once, few, many or a size class.

size	V	J	D	DNA	CDR3
.	TRBV18	TRBJ2-7	TRBD1	TGTGCCAGCTCACCTTCAGGGGGAACCCTAGGGGAGCAGTACTTC	CASSPSGGTLGEQYF
.	TRBV7-9	TRBJ2-1	TRBD2	TGTGCCAGCAGCTTATGGTCGGGGGGGTCATACAATGAGCAGTTCTTC	CASSLWSGGSYNEQFF
.	TRBV6-5	TRBJ1-2	TRBD1	TGTGCCAGCAGCCGCGGACAGGGTATCTATGGCTACACCTTC	CASSRGQGIYGYTF
few	TRBV7-9	TRBJ2-5	TRBD1	TGTGCCAGCAGCGCCGCTGGACAGGGCGGAGAGACCCAGTACTTC	CASSAAGQGGETQYF
.	TRBV6-5	TRBJ1-3	.	TGTGCCAGCAGGGCCTGGGGGGCTGGAAACACCATATATTTT	CASRAWGAGNTIYF
.	TRBV25-1	TRBJ1-2	TRBD1	TGTGCCAGCAGTGAATACGGCGGGACAGGGTTCGATGGCTACACCTTC	CASSEYGGTGFDGYTF
once	TRBV11-2	TRBJ2-3	.	TGTGCCAGCAGCTTAGGGCTAGCGAGAGATACGCAGTATTTT	CASSLGLARDTQYF
.	TRBV7-6	TRBJ1-5	.	TGTGCCAGCAGCTTAGGGACAGCTATCAATCAGCCCCAGCATTTT	CASSLGTAINQPQHF
few	TRBV4-2	TRBJ2-5	TRBD2	TGTGCCAGCAGCCAAGCCGGGCTAGCGGGGGGGCCGGAGACCCAGTACTTC	CASSQAGLAGGPETQYF
.	TRBV6-5	TRBJ1-5	.	TGTGCCAGCAGTTACTCGATACGGGGAACCCAGCATTTT	CASSYSIRGTQHF
.	TRBV7-9	TRBJ1-6	.	TGTGCCAGCAGCAGACAGAATTGGGATTCACCCCTCCACTTT	CASSRQNWDSPLHF
.	TRBV30	TRBJ1-2	TRBD1	TGTGCCTGGAAACGGACAGGGGATAGCTACACCTTC	CAWKRTGDSYTF
.	TRBV4-2	TRBJ2-2	TRBD2	TGTGCCAGCAGCCATCCTCCCGGGACTACTAACACCGGGGAGCTGTTTTTT	CASSHPPGTTNTGELFF
.	TRBV23-1	TRBJ2-7	TRBD1	TGCGCCAGCAGTCAATCCGAAACAGGGGGCGGCGAGCAGTACTTC	CASSQSETGGGEQYF
once	TRBV4-1	TRBJ1-2	TRBD1	TGCGCCAGCAGCCAAGATATGTATGGAAGGGGGCGAGGCTACACCTTC	CASSQDMYGRGRGYTF
.	TRBV18	TRBJ2-1	TRBD1	TGTGCCAGCTCACCGCGGGACAGGGGCCACAATGAGCAGTTCTTC	CASSPRDRGHNEQFF
.	TRBV10-3	TRBJ1-1	.	TGTGCCATCAGAGGGGCCGGTAGCACTGAAGCTTTCTTT	CAIRGAGSTEAFF
.	TRBV2	TRBJ1-1	.	TGTGCCAGCAGTGAATTACAGAACATGAACACTGAAGCTTTCTTT	CASSELQNMNTEAFF
.	TRBV5-5	TRBJ2-6	.	TGTGCCAGCAGCCCCTATTCTGGGGCCAACGTCCTGACTTTC	CASSPYSGANVLTF
.	TRBV3-1/TRBV3-2	TRBJ1-1	TRBD1	TGTGCCAGCAGACAGGGGGCGACTGAAGCTTTCTTT	CASRQGATEAFF
.	TRBV4-3	TRBJ2-3	TRBD1	TGCGCCAGCAGCCAAGGAGGACAGGGAGATGGTACAGATACGCAGTATTTT	CASSQGGQGDGTDTQYF
.	TRBV19	TRBJ1-1	TRBD1	TGTGCCAGTAGGAGATATGGACAGGGGTTTATGAACACTGAAGCTTTCTTT	CASRRYGQGFMNTEAFF
.	TRBV11-2	TRBJ1-1	.	TGTGCCACCGCAGGTAACACTGAAGCTTTCTTT	CATAGNTEAFF
.	TRBV6-1	TRBJ1-1	.	TGTGCCAGCAGTGAGTATGAAGCTTTCTTT	CASSEYEAFF
.	TRBV19	TRBJ1-5	TRBD1	TGTGCCAGTAGGCCGGGACAGGGGGCTTATAGCAATCAGCCCCAGCATTTT	CASRPGQGAYSNQPQHF
.	TRBV6-1	TRBJ1-6	.	TGTGCCAGCAGTGAAGCAAGGAGGGCTGGTTCACCCCTCCACTTT	CASSEARRAGSPLHF
few	TRBV7-9	TRBJ1-6	.	TGTGCCAGCAGCCGCCTTCCACTCGACAGCCGCTATAATTCACCCCTCCACTTT	CASSRLPLDSRYNSPLHF
.	TRBV18	TRBJ2-7	TRBD1	TGTGCCAGCTCACCACGGACAGGGGGTATGGAGCAGTACTTC	CASSPRTGGMEQYF